The 10 T cell receptor beta chains in this list originate from one sample, sequenced in a study of T cell changes during pregnancy in multiple sclerosis. Clones were read by immunoSEQ multiplex PCR, and TCRdb kept only the in-frame ones, dropping some. Among 55,000 or so clones listed, around 93% were seen once. This material consisted of CD4+ T cells from peripheral blood mononuclear cells, taken after pregnancy. The source of these receptors is a female donor with multiple sclerosis, enrolled in a pregnancy study.

Here the CDR3 reads CAWVLSSTEAFF. In nucleotides, the CDR3 is TGTGCCTGGGTCCTCTCCTCCACTGAAGCTTTCTTT. The chain carries TRBV30 and TRBJ1-1, with D hard to call. Looked up from germline, CDR1 is GTSNPN and CDR2 is SVGIG (reference sequence). This CDR3 comprises 12 residues. The V and J ends lost 5 bases and 4 bases respectively, with 11 bases between them. Full variable domain (rest looked up from reference TRBV30 and TRBJ1-1): SQTIHQWPATLVQPVGSPLSLECTVEGTSNPNLYWYRQAAGRGLQLLFYSVGIGQISSEVPQNLSASRPQDRQFILSSKKLLLSDSGFYLCAWVLSSTEAFFGQGTRLTVV.

The rearrangement joins TRBV5-6 to TRBJ2-7; the D gene is possibly TRBD1 (5 bases). Germline V CDR1 and CDR2: SGHDT, YYEEEE. The length of the CDR3 is 12 residues. Trimming took off 5 bases at V and 3 bases at J, with 9 bases between the two ends. The CDR3 is CASSYRRYEQYF. The DNA of the CDR3 is TGTGCCAGCAGTTACAGGCGCTACGAGCAGTACTTC.

The rearrangement joins TRBV7-3 to TRBJ1-2; D call uncertain. The CDR3 covers 14 residues. The germline gives CDR1 SGHTA, CDR2 FQGTGA. V lost 1 base and J 7 bases, leaving 13 bases between the germline ends. CDR3 sequence (DNA): TGTGCCAGCAGCTTAAGTCGAGGCGCGGGTGGCTACACCTTC. As protein: CASSLSRGAGGYTF. The full variable domain, with the rest looked up from reference TRBV7-3 and TRBJ1-2, is GAGVSQTPSNKVTEKGKYVELRCDPISGHTALYWYRQSLGQGPEFLIYFQGTGAADDSGLPNDRFFAVRPEGSVSTLKIQRTERGDSAVYLCASSLSRGAGGYTFGSGTRLTVV.

This clone was recorded once. J is TRBJ2-5 and V is TRBV14; TRBD1 aligns across 10 bases. From germline, CDR1 is SGHDN and CDR2 FVKESK. V lost 4 bases to trimming and J lost 4 bases; unmatched junction nucleotides: 9. The CDR3 length is 16 residues. In DNA form, the CDR3 reads TGTGCCAGCAGCCCTAGACAGGGGGCGCCCCGAGAGACCCAGTACTTC. As protein: CASSPRQGAPRETQYF.

The chain's CDR3 is CASSAGQSNTGELFF. In nucleotides, the CDR3 is TGTGCCAGCAGCGCCGGACAATCCAACACCGGGGAGCTGTTTTTT. This chain links TRBV9 with TRBJ2-2, with D tentatively TRBD1 (5 bases). Germline CDR1 SGDLS, CDR2 YYNGEE. Deletions cut 3 bases from V and 2 bases from J, with 11 bases between. This CDR3 contains 15 residues. The variable domain in full, with the rest retrieved from reference TRBV9 and TRBJ2-2, is DSGVTQTPKHLITATGQRVTLRCSPRSGDLSVYWYQQSLDQGLQFLIQYYNGEERAKGNILERFSAQQFPDLHSELNLSSLELGDSALYFCASSAGQSNTGELFFGEGSRLTVL.

The chain links TRBV4-2 to TRBJ2-5; 11 bases are shared with TRBD2. CDR1 and CDR2 (germline): LGHNA, YNFKEQ. The CDR3 is 17 residues long. V was clipped by 0 bases and J by 1 base; unmatched bases: 4. In DNA form, the CDR3 reads TGTGCCAGCAGCCAAGATCCTAGCGGGGGGATCCAAGAGACCCAGTACTTC. Protein product: CASSQDPSGGIQETQYF.

The chain joins TRBV6-5 to TRBJ2-3; 10 nucleotides agree with TRBD1. V dropped 6 bases and J dropped 2; count of bases not matched to a gene: 5. Per the germline V gene, CDR1 is MNHEY and CDR2 is SVGAGI. The CDR3 is 15 amino acids. CDR3 region: CASRRDRGFTDTQYF. The CDR3 nucleotides are TGTGCCAGCAGAAGGGACAGGGGTTTCACAGATACGCAGTATTTT.

This chain uses TRBV4-3 with TRBJ1-6; D not resolved. This CDR3 region has 15 residues. Trimming pared 1 base from V and 11 bases from J, leaving 15 bases between. CDR1 is LGHNA, CDR2 YSLEER, per germline. CDR3 DNA sequence: TGCGCCAGCAGCCAAGGACGGGGTGTGGTTACACCCCTCCACTTT. It yields the protein CASSQGRGVVTPLHF.

The chain links TRBV6-6 to TRBJ2-1, with a tentative D call TRBD2 (6 bases). The CDR3 is 15 residues long. Trimming stripped 6 bases from V and 8 bases from J, with 20 bases between. Germline CDR1 MNHNY, CDR2 SVGAGI (reference sequence). The CDR3 sequence is CASRPGLPGVDEQFF. The CDR3, as DNA: TGTGCCAGCAGACCGGGACTCCCCGGGGTCGATGAGCAGTTCTTC.

J is TRBJ2-1 and V is TRBV4-3; D is ambiguous. The CDR3 has 16 amino acids. Germline CDR1 LGHNA, CDR2 YSLEER. Trimming removed 0 bases from V and 6 bases from J, with 15 bases in between. The CDR3 spells CASSQDPRFAANEQFF. The DNA for the CDR3 is TGCGCCAGCAGCCAAGATCCCCGTTTCGCGGCCAATGAGCAGTTCTTC.